The 21 T cell receptor beta chains in this list originate from one sample, sequenced in a study of blood T cell repertoires in COVID-19. The table came from immunoSEQ multiplex PCR; TCRdb's copy has only in-frame clones and leaves some out. Of more than 150,000 clones in the sample, roughly three quarters were seen once. Sequences were obtained from PBMCs or T cells enriched from blood (not recorded which). The receptors stem from a man aged 60-69 years who had been exposed to COVID-19.

This clone was recorded only once. The chain links TRBV6-2 or TRBV6-3 to TRBJ2-7, with D perhaps TRBD2 (5 bases). This CDR3 spans 14 amino acids. In germline, CDR1 is MNHEY, CDR2 SVGEGT. Between the trimmed V and J ends, which lost 2 bases and 6 bases, there was a span of 14 bases. CDR3 bases: TGTGCCAGCAGTTACCATACGGACTTCCTCGAGCAGTACTTC. Residues: CASSYHTDFLEQYF.

The chain employs TRBV11-2 and TRBJ2-2; D unresolved. The CDR3 loop spans 12 amino acids. V lost 7 bases, J lost 7 bases, and 10 bases lay in between. The germline V gene encodes CDR1 SGHAT and CDR2 FQNNGV. The CDR3 DNA sequence: TGTGCCAGCAACAATCGCGGCGGGGAGCTGTTTTTT. Residues: CASNNRGGELFF.

The V and J genes are TRBV19 and TRBJ2-3; TRBD2 matches at 13 bases. Trimming cost V 7 bases and J 4 bases; bases outside gene matches: 8. This CDR3 is 16 amino acids long. Germline V gene lookup returns CDR1 LNHDA and CDR2 SQIVND (reference sequence). Here the CDR3 reads CASTLLAGGLADTQYF. Here the CDR3 DNA reads TGTGCCAGTACCCTACTAGCGGGAGGGCTGGCAGATACGCAGTATTTT. Supplemented by reference TRBV19 and TRBJ2-3, the full variable domain reads DGGITQSPKYLFRKEGQNVTLSCEQNLNHDAMYWYRQDPGQGLRLIYYSQIVNDFQKGDIAEGYSVSREKKESFPLTVTSAQKNPTAFYLCASTLLAGGLADTQYFGPGTRLTVL.

This chain connects TRBV19 to TRBJ1-2, with 9 bases fitting TRBD1. Trimming cost V 4 bases and J 4 bases; bases outside gene matches: 10. The germline CDR1 and CDR2 sequences are LNHDA and SQIVND (reference sequence). The CDR3 length is 16 residues. The CDR3 DNA is TGTGCCAGTAGTACGCCACAACAGGGGGCGGGCTATGGCTACACCTTC. Translation: CASSTPQQGAGYGYTF. The full variable domain, rest sourced from reference TRBV19 and TRBJ1-2, is DGGITQSPKYLFRKEGQNVTLSCEQNLNHDAMYWYRQDPGQGLRLIYYSQIVNDFQKGDIAEGYSVSREKKESFPLTVTSAQKNPTAFYLCASSTPQQGAGYGYTFGSGTRLTVV.

The V and J genes are TRBV7-8 and TRBJ2-1, with D tentatively TRBD1 (5 bases). V was clipped by 6 bases and J by 10 bases, with 19 bases between them. CDR1 and CDR2 from the germline V gene are SGHVS and FQNEAQ. There are 14 residues in the CDR3. The CDR3: CASRKATGTQEQFF. CDR3 DNA: TGTGCCAGCAGAAAGGCTACAGGCACGCAGGAGCAGTTCTTC.

This rearrangement joins TRBV5-1 to TRBJ1-6; 10 bases match TRBD1. The CDR3 is 15 amino acids. The V gene end was trimmed by 4 bases and the J gene end by 7 bases; junction bases not matched to a gene: 5. Per germline, CDR1 SGHRS and CDR2 YFSETQ. CDR3 sequence reads: CASSIRQGANSPLHF. The CDR3 DNA is TGCGCCAGCAGCATTCGACAGGGGGCGAATTCACCCCTCCACTTT.

The chain has TRBV24-1 and TRBJ2-2; D is possibly TRBD2 (6 bases). This CDR3 has 11 amino acids. The germline V gene has CDR1 KGHDR and CDR2 SFDVKD. Trimming pared 11 bases from V and 7 bases from J, leaving 10 bases between. The CDR3, as DNA: TGTGCCAAGGAGGGCGGCGGGGAGCTGTTTTTT. This codes for CAKEGGGELFF.

The CDR3 DNA follows: TGTGCCAGCAGCGTAGGACAAGGGTGGGCTAGCGGGAGTCGGGAGACCCAGTACTTC. Protein: CASSVGQGWASGSRETQYF. The chain joins TRBV9 to TRBJ2-5; 10 bases map to TRBD2. Germline CDR1 and CDR2: SGDLS and YYNGEE. The CDR3 runs 19 residues. The ends lost 0 bases at V and 5 bases at J; junction bases unmatched: 16.

This clone was detected only once. The same CDR3 can be traced to other DNA sequences in this sample. This rearrangement joins TRBV28 to TRBJ2-7; D not certain. The germline CDR1 and CDR2 sequences are MDHEN and SYDVKM. The CDR3 is 12 residues long. V was clipped by 1 base and J by 3 bases, with 4 bases between them. DNA for the CDR3: TGTGCCAGCAGTTTATCCTTCTACGAGCAGTACTTC. It encodes CASSLSFYEQYF.

The chain's CDR3 is CASSPSPSGRETQYF. DNA of the CDR3: TGTGCCAGCAGCCCCTCGCCTAGCGGGAGGGAGACCCAGTACTTC. The chain carries TRBV7-3 and TRBJ2-5, with 11 bases identical to TRBD2. CDR3 size: 15 residues. Germline V gene lookup returns CDR1 SGHTA and CDR2 FQGTGA. V lost 5 bases and J lost 5; bases outside the gene matches: 7. The full variable domain, completed using reference TRBV7-3 and TRBJ2-5, is GAGVSQTPSNKVTEKGKYVELRCDPISGHTALYWYRQSLGQGPEFLIYFQGTGAADDSGLPNDRFFAVRPEGSVSTLKIQRTERGDSAVYLCASSPSPSGRETQYFGPGTRLLVL.

The chain has TRBV11-3 and TRBJ2-7, with 10 bases lining up with TRBD1. Unmatched junction bases numbered 6, after V lost 6 bases and J lost 4 bases. Looked up from germline, CDR1 is SGHNT and CDR2 is YENEEA. The CDR3 length is 14 residues. This CDR3 is CASSRQGARYEQYF. For the CDR3, the DNA is TGTGCCAGCAGTCGACAGGGGGCGCGGTACGAGCAGTACTTC.

A note on this clone: One junction end disagrees with the germline gene, perhaps due to a read error. The rearrangement uses TRBV2 and TRBJ1-1; D not resolved. CDR1 is SNHLY, CDR2 FYNNEI, per germline. The CDR3 has 11 residues. The CDR3 sequence: CASSETGWSPF. As DNA, the CDR3 is TGTGCCAGCAGTGAAACGGGGTGGAGCCCCTTT.

The rearrangement uses TRBV12-5 and TRBJ1-3; D might be TRBD1 (5 bases). Germline V CDR1 and CDR2: LGHNT, FRNRAP. V lost 1 base and J 1 base, leaving 11 bases between the germline ends. This CDR3 has 16 amino acids. The CDR3 sequence: CASGLGQGNSGNTIYF. CDR3 bases: TGTGCTAGTGGTTTGGGGCAGGGCAATTCTGGAAACACCATATATTTT.

This chain connects TRBV7-2 to TRBJ2-1; possible D gene TRBD2, 5 bases. The CDR3 runs 12 residues. Germline CDR1 reads SGHTA; CDR2 reads FQGNSA. V was shortened by 8 bases and J by 10 bases, with 15 bases between the two germline ends. The CDR3: CASGLNRGEQFF. For the CDR3, the DNA is TGTGCCAGCGGCCTAAACCGAGGGGAGCAGTTCTTC.

With regard to this clone: Other DNA sequences from this sample encode an identical CDR3 as well. V is TRBV18 and J is TRBJ2-1, with TRBD2 matching over 11 bases. The V gene's germline CDR1 is KGHSH and CDR2 LQKENI. The ends lost 3 bases at V and 4 bases at J; junction bases unmatched: 2. This CDR3 contains 15 residues. The CDR3: CASSPTSGSYNEQFF. CDR3 DNA sequence: TGTGCCAGCTCACCTACTAGCGGGAGTTACAATGAGCAGTTCTTC. The full variable domain, completed using reference TRBV18 and TRBJ2-1, is NAGVMQNPRHLVRRRGQEARLRCSPMKGHSHVYWYRQLPEEGLKFMVYLQKENIIDESGMPKERFSAEFPKEGPSILRIQQVVRGDSAAYFCASSPTSGSYNEQFFGPGTRLTVL.

This chain connects TRBV30 to TRBJ1-5, with 8 bases lining up with TRBD1. There are 16 residues in the CDR3. Looked up from germline, CDR1 is GTSNPN and CDR2 is SVGIG (reference sequence). With V trimmed by 3 bases and J by 4 bases, 11 bases remained unmatched. The chain's CDR3 is CAWRLSEGQENQPQHF. CDR3 nucleotides: TGTGCCTGGAGACTCTCCGAGGGACAGGAGAATCAGCCCCAGCATTTT. The whole variable domain, filled in from reference TRBV30 and TRBJ1-5, reads SQTIHQWPATLVQPVGSPLSLECTVEGTSNPNLYWYRQAAGRGLQLLFYSVGIGQISSEVPQNLSASRPQDRQFILSSKKLLLSDSGFYLCAWRLSEGQENQPQHFGDGTRLSIL.

A single count supports this clone. V usage is TRBV6-2 or TRBV6-3 and J usage is TRBJ1-2; a weak D match, TRBD1 (6 bases). This CDR3 spans 15 amino acids. The V gene lost 4 bases and the J gene lost 4 bases, with 16 bases spanning the gap. Germline CDR1 reads MNHEY; CDR2 reads SVGEGT. The CDR3, as DNA: TGTGCCAGCAGTTGGAACAGGGCTCGGAGCTATGGCTACACCTTC. Translation gives CASSWNRARSYGYTF.

The chain joins TRBV5-4 to TRBJ2-5; 13 bases are a match to TRBD2. The CDR3 length is 15 residues. Trimming at V came to 5 bases and at J to 4 bases, leaving 5 bases not matched to a gene. Germline V gene data show CDR1 as SGHNT and CDR2 as YYREEE (reference sequence). CDR3 sequence reads: CASRRTSGSVETQYF. The DNA for the CDR3 is TGTGCCAGCAGACGGACTAGCGGGAGTGTAGAGACCCAGTACTTC.

V and J are TRBV5-8 and TRBJ1-2; TRBD1 aligns across 8 bases. With 4 bases clipped from V and 4 bases from J, the junction kept 3 bases outside the gene matches. Germline CDR1 is SGHTS and CDR2 is YDEGEE. The CDR3 is made up of 13 amino acids. The CDR3 protein is CASSLDRAYGYTF. The CDR3 nucleotides read TGTGCCAGCAGCCTGGACAGGGCCTATGGCTACACCTTC. The full variable domain, with the rest looked up from reference TRBV5-8 and TRBJ1-2, is EAGVTQSPTHLIKTRGQQATLRCSPISGHTSVYWYQQALGLGLQFLLWYDEGEERNRGNFPPRFSGRQFPNYSSELNVNALELEDSALYLCASSLDRAYGYTFGSGTRLTVV.

This clone was seen at least ten times. The genes are TRBV6-4 and TRBJ2-2, with a weak D call TRBD2 (6 bases). This CDR3 spans 14 amino acids. The ends were cut back, 6 bases at V and 6 bases at J, with 14 bases in the middle. The germline gives CDR1 MRHNA, CDR2 SNTAGT. The CDR3 DNA sequence: TGTGCCAGCAGCCCTACGGGAGAGGCCGGGGAGCTGTTTTTT. This translates into CASSPTGEAGELFF.

The sample holds a few counts of this clone. The V gene is TRBV4-2, the J gene TRBJ1-4, with D perhaps matching TRBD1 (6 bases). From germline, CDR1 is LGHNA and CDR2 YNFKEQ. The CDR3 runs 17 residues. V shed 1 base and J shed 7 bases, with 19 bases lying between them. The CDR3 reads CASSQGGGQPLVEKLFF. DNA for the CDR3: TGTGCCAGCAGCCAAGGGGGGGGGCAGCCTCTCGTTGAAAAACTGTTTTTT.